This T cell receptor beta chain derives from a study of blood T cell repertoires in COVID-19. Clones were sequenced by immunoSEQ multiplex PCR, and TCRdb holds only the in-frame ones, with some missing. There are tens of thousands of clones in the sample; around nine tenths occur only once, and 12% lies in the top ten. Material for sequencing was peripheral blood. The TCR sequence derives from a man aged 55 to 70 with active COVID-19.

The CDR3, as DNA: TGTGCCAGCAGCCCCAGCGGGACTAGCGGCACCTACGAGCAGTACTTC. Translated, it gives CASSPSGTSGTYEQYF. The rearrangement joins TRBV7-3 to TRBJ2-7, with TRBD2 matching over 11 bases. The V and J ends lost 5 bases and 2 bases, in that order; junction bases with no gene match: 8. Germline CDR1 reads SGHTA; CDR2 reads FQGTGA. The CDR3 consists of 16 residues.